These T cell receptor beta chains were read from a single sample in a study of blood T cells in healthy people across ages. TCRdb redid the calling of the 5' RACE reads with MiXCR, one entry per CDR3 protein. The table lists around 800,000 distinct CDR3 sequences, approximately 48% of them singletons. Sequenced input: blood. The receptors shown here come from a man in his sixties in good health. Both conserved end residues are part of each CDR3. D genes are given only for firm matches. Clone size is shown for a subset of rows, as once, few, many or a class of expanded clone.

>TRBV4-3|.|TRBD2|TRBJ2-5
TGCGCCAGCAGCCCACTAGCGGGGGAAGGTGAGCAGTACTTC
CASSPLAGEGEQYF
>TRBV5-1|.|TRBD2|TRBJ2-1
TGCGCCAGCAGCTCCCCTGGCCCCCGGACTAGCGGCTCCTACAATGAGCAGTTCTTC
CASSSPGPRTSGSYNEQFF
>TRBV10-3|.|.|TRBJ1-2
TGTGCCATCAGTGAAGGGGGGGGCAGTCTCTATGGCTACACCTTC
CAISEGGGSLYGYTF
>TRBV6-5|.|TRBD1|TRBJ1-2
TGTGCCAGCCGGCGGGGACAGGTCGAGTCCTATGGCTACACCTTC
CASRRGQVESYGYTF
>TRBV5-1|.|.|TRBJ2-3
TGCGCCAGCAGCTTGATAACAGGGACTAAGGGAGATACGCAGTATTTT
CASSLITGTKGDTQYF
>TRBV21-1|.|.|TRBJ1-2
TGTGCCAGCAACCTCCAACGGTACAGACCGATAGACTATGGCTACACCTTC
CASNLQRYRPIDYGYTF
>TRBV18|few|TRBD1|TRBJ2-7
TGTGCCAGCTCATTCGAGGGGGCGACAGGAGTGCAGTACTTC
CASSFEGATGVQYF
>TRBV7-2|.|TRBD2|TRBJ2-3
TGTGCCAGCAGCTTTCGACTAGCAGCTAGCACAGATACGCAGTATTTT
CASSFRLAASTDTQYF
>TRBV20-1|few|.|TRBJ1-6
TGCAGTGCTAGACCGAGGGGCAGCTCCTATAATTCACCCCTCCACTTT
CSARPRGSSYNSPLHF
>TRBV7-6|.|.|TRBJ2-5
TGTGCCAGCAGCCAGGACCGTGCGGCGACCCAGTACTTC
CASSQDRAATQYF
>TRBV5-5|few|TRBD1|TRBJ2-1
TGTGCCAGCAGCTTGGTTGACAGGGGTTACGACAATGAGCAGTTCTTC
CASSLVDRGYDNEQFF
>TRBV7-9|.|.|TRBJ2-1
TGTGCCAGCAGCTTATCCGGGACAAACAATGAGCAGTTCTTC
CASSLSGTNNEQFF
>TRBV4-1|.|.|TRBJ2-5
TGCGCCAGCAGCCAAGGAGGGCTACCTGAGACCCAGTACTTC
CASSQGGLPETQYF
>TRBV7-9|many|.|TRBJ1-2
TGTGCCAGCAACCCTGAGGACGTACGGACCTATGGCTACACCTTC
CASNPEDVRTYGYTF
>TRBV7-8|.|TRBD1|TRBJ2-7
TGTGCCAGCAGCCCGGGGACAGGGGGCTTTAGCTCCTACGAGCAGTACTTC
CASSPGTGGFSSYEQYF
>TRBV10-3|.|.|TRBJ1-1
TGTGCCATCAGCAAACAGGGGAACACTGAAGCTTTCTTT
CAISKQGNTEAFF
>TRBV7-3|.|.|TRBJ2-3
TGTGCCAGCAGCTCCCGTGAAGGAGCGCAGTATTTT
CASSSREGAQYF
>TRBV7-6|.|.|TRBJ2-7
TGTGCCAGCAGCTTAAGCGGATTGAACGAGCAGTACTTC
CASSLSGLNEQYF
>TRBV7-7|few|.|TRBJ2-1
TGTGCTAGCAGCACGGGAGTGTACAATGAGCAGTTCTTC
CASSTGVYNEQFF
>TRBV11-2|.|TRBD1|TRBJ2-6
TGTGCCAGCAGTCTTTCTTTCGGCAGGGGGCCGTTGAGCTCTGGGGCCAACGTCCTGACTTTC
CASSLSFGRGPLSSGANVLTF
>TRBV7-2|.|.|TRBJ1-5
TGTGCCAGCAGTTCGGGGCCAGGCAATCAGCCCCAGCATTTT
CASSSGPGNQPQHF
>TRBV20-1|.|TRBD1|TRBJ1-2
TGCAGTGCTAGAGCTGGGACAGGGGTCGTCAGCGGCTACACCTTC
CSARAGTGVVSGYTF
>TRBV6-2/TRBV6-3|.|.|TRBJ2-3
TGTGCCAGCAGTTACCCCCCCAGCACAGATACGCAGTATTTT
CASSYPPSTDTQYF
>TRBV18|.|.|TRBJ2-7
TGTGCCAGCTCACCAGACCATAGCTCCTACGAGCAGTACTTC
CASSPDHSSYEQYF
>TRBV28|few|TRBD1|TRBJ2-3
TGTGCCAGCAGGAAAGCAGGGACAGTCACAGATACGCAGTATTTT
CASRKAGTVTDTQYF
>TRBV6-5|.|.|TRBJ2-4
TGTGCCAGCAGTTACCGCAGGGGCAACTACGGGCAGTACTTC
CASSYRRGNYGQYF
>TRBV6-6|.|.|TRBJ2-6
TGTGCCAGCAGTATCCCAACCACTGGGGCCAACGTCCTGACTTTC
CASSIPTTGANVLTF
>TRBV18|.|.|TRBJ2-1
TGTGCCAGCTCACCGCAGTTCTCCCCCAACAATGAGCAGTTCTTC
CASSPQFSPNNEQFF
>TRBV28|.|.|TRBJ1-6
TGTGCCAGCAGAACCGAGAGGTCCAGCTCCTATAATTCACCCCTCCACTTT
CASRTERSSSYNSPLHF
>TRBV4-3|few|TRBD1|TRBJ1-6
TGCGCCAGCAGCCAAGTGGGACAGCAAAATTCACCCCTCCACTTT
CASSQVGQQNSPLHF
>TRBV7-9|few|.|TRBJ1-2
TGTGCCAGCAGCGAAACAGGGTCTGGCTACACCTTC
CASSETGSGYTF
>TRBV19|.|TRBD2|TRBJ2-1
TGTGCCAGTAGTATTGCGGGGGGATCCTACAATGAGCAGTTCTTC
CASSIAGGSYNEQFF
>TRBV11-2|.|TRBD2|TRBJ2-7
TGTGCCAGCAGCTCGGGACTAGCGGAGGGAAGGATCGAGCAGTACTTC
CASSSGLAEGRIEQYF
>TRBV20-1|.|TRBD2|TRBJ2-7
TGCAGTGCTAGAGATGGGGGAGGGTACGAGCAGTACTTC
CSARDGGGYEQYF
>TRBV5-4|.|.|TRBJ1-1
TGTGCCAGCAGCTTGGAATCGGCCACCGAAGCTTTCTTT
CASSLESATEAFF
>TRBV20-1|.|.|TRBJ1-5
TGCAGTGCTAGCCGCAAGGGGAATCAGCCCCAGCATTTT
CSASRKGNQPQHF
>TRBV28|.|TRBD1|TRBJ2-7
TGTGCCAGCAGTCCGGGACAGGCGCCCTCCTCCTACGAGCAGTACTTC
CASSPGQAPSSYEQYF